The entry that follows covers one T cell receptor beta chain sequence. Its specificity is not known. This sample is part of a study of beta chain features in type 1 diabetes. Findings and caveats of the study: A moderate, significant TCRB CDR3 shortening appeared in type 1 diabetes across four CD4+ subsets. In cDNA sequencing, cells with high TCR expression could be over-represented.

This CDR3 contains 13 residues. Germline CDR1 reads LNHDA; CDR2 reads SQIVND (reference sequence). V was clipped by 8 bases and J by 1 base, with 11 bases between them. Isolated RNA was reverse transcribed in full, so expressed TCRB transcripts were sequenced. Repertoires were generated with immunoSEQ multiplex PCR, while TCRdb's copy carries only in-frame clones and drops some. The sample yields hundreds of thousands of clones, around 8.5% seen once. V and J are TRBV19 and TRBJ2-5; perhaps D is TRBD1 or TRBD2 (5 bases each). What was sequenced was central memory CD4+ T cells from blood. The sequence was collected from a man in his thirties or forties with type 1 diabetes. CDR3 sequence reads: CASARDVQETQYF. CDR3 sequence (DNA): TGTGCCAGTGCCAGGGACGTCCAAGAGACCCAGTACTTC.